These 27 T cell receptor beta chains share one sample of origin, sequenced in a study of control samples from healthy donors and cancer patients. Produced via immunoSEQ multiplex PCR; TCRdb's table is partial and in-frame only. The data hold about 160,000 clones, with over 85% observed a single time. What was sequenced was blood. These TCRs come from a woman aged 55-70 years in good health.

The gene calls are TRBV7-2 and TRBJ2-7; no reliable D call. There are 15 residues in the CDR3. CDR1 and CDR2 from the germline V gene are SGHTA and FQGNSA. Trimming left V 5 bases short and J 2 bases short, with 16 bases between. The CDR3 sequence is CASSMDGNSPYEQYF. Written as DNA, the CDR3 is TGTGCCAGCAGCATGGACGGTAATTCCCCCTACGAGCAGTACTTC.

This clone appeared a single time. The V call is TRBV7-9, the J call TRBJ2-3, with D unclear. The germline V and J ends were trimmed by 2 bases and 0 bases, with 12 bases remaining between them. The CDR3 is made up of 16 amino acids. Germline-derived CDR1 and CDR2 are SEHNR and FQNEAQ (reference sequence). The CDR3 nucleotides read TGTGCCAGCAGCTTAATTTCTTGGGGAAGCACAGATACGCAGTATTTT. It codes for CASSLISWGSTDTQYF. Complete variable domain (other parts from reference TRBV7-9 and TRBJ2-3): DTGVSQNPRHKITKRGQNVTFRCDPISEHNRLYWYRQTLGQGPEFLTYFQNEAQLEKSRLLSDRFSAERPKGSFSTLEIQRTEQGDSAMYLCASSLISWGSTDTQYFGPGTRLTVL.

The V gene is TRBV5-6, the J gene TRBJ1-1; 8 bases agree with TRBD1. This CDR3 region has 14 residues. The germline V gene has CDR1 SGHDT and CDR2 YYEEEE. The V gene end was trimmed by 4 bases and the J gene end by 1 base; junction bases not matched to a gene: 3. Here the CDR3 reads CASSPGTGNTEAFF. The CDR3 DNA sequence: TGTGCCAGCAGCCCCGGGACAGGGAACACTGAAGCTTTCTTT.

This clone appeared once. The chain couples TRBV6-5 to TRBJ1-5, with a possible D match to TRBD1 (5 bases). Trimming shortened V by 0 bases and J by 7 bases, and 13 bases separated the two germline ends. Germline CDR1 and CDR2: MNHEY and SVGAGI. The CDR3 runs to 15 residues. Here the CDR3 DNA reads TGTGCCAGCAGTTACTCATCAGGGTTGCGGCAGCCCCAGCATTTT. Its protein product is CASSYSSGLRQPQHF.

The rearrangement joins TRBV6-5 to TRBJ1-1; tentative D call: TRBD1 (6 bases). The ends were cut back, 4 bases at V and 7 bases at J, with 16 bases in the middle. The CDR3 totals 14 residues. Germline assignment: CDR1 MNHEY and CDR2 SVGAGI. This CDR3 is CASSLLGGPGEAFF. CDR3 coding DNA: TGTGCCAGCAGTTTGTTAGGGGGGCCTGGTGAAGCTTTCTTT.

This clone was seen only a few times. This chain links TRBV20-1 with TRBJ1-3; 8 bases agree with TRBD1. CDR3 size: 15 residues. Germline V gives CDR1 DFQATT, CDR2 SNEGSKA (reference sequence). V lost 3 bases and J lost 6; bases outside the gene matches: 10. The CDR3 region is CSASGRSGQENTIYF. The CDR3 DNA follows: TGCAGTGCTAGTGGTCGGTCGGGACAGGAAAACACCATATATTTT.

The V gene is TRBV14, the J gene TRBJ2-7; D possibly uses TRBD1 or TRBD2 (5 bases each). This CDR3 comprises 15 residues. The V end lost 2 bases, the J end lost 2 bases, and 13 bases lay between the germline ends. Germline V CDR1 and CDR2: SGHDN, FVKESK. DNA for the CDR3: TGTGCCAGCAGCCAACGGGTCGGGGCGGCCTACGAGCAGTACTTC. It is translated as CASSQRVGAAYEQYF.

In DNA, the CDR3 is TGTGCCAGCAGCCGGCAGTGGGGACAGACGAACACTGAAGCTTTCTTT. Translated: CASSRQWGQTNTEAFF. The gene calls are TRBV7-9 and TRBJ1-1, with TRBD1 matching 7 bases. The germline gives CDR1 SEHNR, CDR2 FQNEAQ (reference sequence). V was clipped by 5 bases and J by 1 base; unmatched bases: 10. There are 16 residues in the CDR3.

The rearrangement uses TRBV19 and TRBJ2-7, with a possible D match to TRBD1 (5 bases). This CDR3 region has 13 residues. V was clipped by 6 bases and J by 2 bases, with 11 bases between them. The germline gives CDR1 LNHDA, CDR2 SQIVND (reference sequence). The DNA of the CDR3 is TGTGCCAGTAGGGGGCGGACCACCTACGAGCAGTACTTC. It encodes CASRGRTTYEQYF.

The chain recombines TRBV10-2 with TRBJ1-1; no reliable D call. CDR1 and CDR2 (germline): WSHSY, SAAADI. The germline V and J ends were trimmed by 5 bases and 8 bases, with 9 bases remaining between them. This CDR3 region has 11 residues. The CDR3 loop reads CASSSPREAFF. The CDR3 DNA follows: TGCGCCAGCAGTAGCCCACGGGAAGCTTTCTTT.

DNA of the CDR3: TGCGCCAGCAGCGTAAATGCGGGACAGGCCTACGAGCAGTACTTC. As protein: CASSVNAGQAYEQYF. This sequence joins TRBV5-1 and TRBJ2-7; 8 bases are a match to TRBD1. V trimming: 4 bases; J trimming: 2 bases; junction bases outside the gene matches: 8. This CDR3 region has 15 residues. Germline lookup yields CDR1 SGHRS and CDR2 YFSETQ.

V gene TRBV10-3 combines with J gene TRBJ1-2, with 7 bases matching TRBD1. V trimming: 5 bases; J trimming: 8 bases; junction bases outside the gene matches: 5. This CDR3 spans 12 amino acids. The germline CDR1 and CDR2 sequences are ENHRY and SYGVKD. The CDR3 DNA is TGTGCCATCAGTCCGACAGGGAACGGCTACACCTTC. Translating gives CAISPTGNGYTF.

This chain joins TRBV5-4 and TRBJ2-7, with 9 positions matching TRBD1. V was pared by 4 bases and J by 1 base, with 3 bases of the junction left unmatched. Germline loops: CDR1 SGHNT, CDR2 YYREEE (reference sequence). The CDR3 is 14 residues long. CDR3 sequence: CASSVDRGSYEQYF. The CDR3 coding sequence is TGTGCCAGCAGCGTAGACAGGGGGTCCTACGAGCAGTACTTC.

The V gene is TRBV28, the J gene TRBJ2-7; maybe TRBD2 (5 bases). The V end was cut by 4 bases, the J end by 1 base, with 23 bases between. The CDR3 contains 18 residues. From germline, CDR1 is MDHEN and CDR2 SYDVKM. The CDR3 spells CASSSPILRPGLSYEQYF. The CDR3 DNA follows: TGTGCCAGCAGTTCACCCATCTTACGTCCGGGATTGTCCTACGAGCAGTACTTC.

The chain recombines TRBV27 with TRBJ2-3; no clear D gene. CDR1 MNHEY and CDR2 SMNVEV come from the germline V gene (reference sequence). This CDR3 has 14 amino acids. Trimming left V 6 bases short and J 0 bases short, with 10 bases between. CDR3: CASRGWGSTDTQYF. The CDR3 nucleotides read TGTGCCAGCAGAGGGTGGGGTAGCACAGATACGCAGTATTTT.

The V call is TRBV5-1, the J call TRBJ2-6; D is undetermined. This CDR3 is 15 amino acids long. Germline CDR1 is SGHRS and CDR2 is YFSETQ. V lost 6 bases and J lost 1, with 11 bases in between. CDR3 in amino acids: CASMVTASGANVLTF. The DNA of the CDR3 is TGCGCCAGCATGGTGACTGCTTCTGGGGCCAACGTCCTGACTTTC.

V is TRBV6-5 and J is TRBJ1-2; D is uncertain. The length of the CDR3 is 13 residues. V was trimmed by 2 bases and J by 5 bases, leaving 9 bases between them. Germline V gene lookup returns CDR1 MNHEY and CDR2 SVGAGI. The CDR3 DNA reads TGTGCCAGCAGTTACCGGGCGGAGTATGGCTACACCTTC. As protein: CASSYRAEYGYTF.

The rearrangement links TRBV11-2 to TRBJ1-1, with D uncertain. Trimming pared 5 bases from V and 1 base from J, leaving 17 bases between. Per the germline V gene, CDR1 is SGHAT and CDR2 is FQNNGV. The CDR3 has 16 amino acids. CDR3 residues: CASSLLARTGNTEAFF. The CDR3 DNA follows: TGTGCCAGCAGCCTACTAGCACGGACGGGGAACACTGAAGCTTTCTTT.

This clone was seen only once. The chain employs TRBV7-3 and TRBJ1-6; TRBD1 might be the D (6 bases). The CDR3 runs 13 residues. The ends were cut back, 5 bases at V and 10 bases at J, with 12 bases in the middle. Germline CDR1 is SGHTA and CDR2 is FQGTGA. CDR3 loop: CASSQQGNSPLHF. As DNA, the CDR3 is TGTGCCAGCAGCCAACAGGGTAACTCACCCCTCCACTTT.

This clone was recorded once. The chain recombines TRBV18 with TRBJ1-1; D is possibly TRBD1 (6 bases). V dropped 0 bases and J dropped 1 base, with 9 bases sitting between them. The germline CDR1 and CDR2 sequences are KGHSH and LQKENI. This CDR3 region has 15 residues. The CDR3 sequence: CASSPPNRENTEAFF. In DNA form, the CDR3 reads TGTGCCAGCTCACCACCCAACAGGGAGAACACTGAAGCTTTCTTT.

This rearrangement joins TRBV25-1 to TRBJ1-1; TRBD1 might be the D (5 bases). This CDR3 spans 13 amino acids. V gave up 3 bases and J gave up 12 bases, with 17 bases separating them. Germline-derived CDR1 and CDR2 are MGHDK and SYGVNS. In DNA, the CDR3 is TGTGCCAGCAGTGACTTCGGGGGAAGAGCAACTTTCTTT. It codes for CASSDFGGRATFF. Full variable domain (remainder filled in from reference TRBV25-1 and TRBJ1-1): EADIYQTPRYLVIGTGKKITLECSQTMGHDKMYWYQQDPGMELHLIHYSYGVNSTEKGDLSSESTVSRIRTEHFPLTLESARPSHTSQYLCASSDFGGRATFFGQGTRLTVV.

This clone has more than one count but fewer than ten. This chain connects TRBV5-4 to TRBJ2-1; 13 nucleotides agree with TRBD2. This CDR3 is built from 19 residues. The J segment lost 0 bases and the V segment lost 4 bases, leaving 10 bases of the junction unmatched. Germline CDR1 reads SGHNT; CDR2 reads YYREEE (reference sequence). The CDR3 coding sequence is TGTGCCAGCAGCGGCGCGACTAGCGGGGGGTGGAGCTCCTACAATGAGCAGTTCTTC. It encodes CASSGATSGGWSSYNEQFF.

The J gene is TRBJ1-2, the V gene TRBV2; 8 bases agree with TRBD1. Per the germline V gene, CDR1 is SNHLY and CDR2 is FYNNEI. V trimming: 3 bases; J trimming: 6 bases; junction bases outside the gene matches: 9. The CDR3 has 15 residues. The CDR3 nucleotides are TGTGCCAGCAGTGATCGGCAGGGGGCTCTGGATGGCTACACCTTC. The encoded protein is CASSDRQGALDGYTF. The variable domain in full, with the rest retrieved from reference TRBV2 and TRBJ1-2, is EPEVTQTPSHQVTQMGQEVILRCVPISNHLYFYWYRQILGQKVEFLVSFYNNEISEKSEIFDDQFSVERPDGSNFTLKIRSTKLEDSAMYFCASSDRQGALDGYTFGSGTRLTVV.

This rearrangement joins TRBV20-1 to TRBJ1-5; tentative D call: TRBD1 (6 bases). The CDR3 has 15 residues. Germline V CDR1 and CDR2: DFQATT, SNEGSKA (reference sequence). The V and J ends lost 3 bases and 3 bases respectively, with 15 bases between them. The CDR3 nucleotides are TGCAGTGCTAGTGGGGGGCGCGGAAACAATCAGCCCCAGCATTTT. Residues: CSASGGRGNNQPQHF.

This rearrangement joins TRBV12-3 or TRBV12-4 to TRBJ2-7; D not certain. Trimming took off 3 bases at V and 2 bases at J, with 8 bases between the two ends. The CDR3 is 13 amino acids. The CDR3 coding sequence is TGTGCCAGCAGTTTCGGCGAGACCTACGAGCAGTACTTC. Amino acid sequence: CASSFGETYEQYF.

This sequence joins TRBV5-1 and TRBJ1-5; no clear D gene. Germline V gene lookup returns CDR1 SGHRS and CDR2 YFSETQ. V lost 0 bases, J lost 7 bases, and 8 bases lay in between. This CDR3 has 13 residues. This CDR3 reads CASSLDGMQPQHF. The CDR3 DNA is TGCGCCAGCAGCTTGGATGGGATGCAGCCCCAGCATTTT.

V is TRBV12-3 or TRBV12-4 and J is TRBJ2-3; D possibly uses TRBD1 or TRBD2 (6 bases each). The CDR3 extends over 13 amino acids. Trimming removed 1 base from V and 6 bases from J, with 8 bases in between. The CDR3 DNA reads TGTGCCAGCAGTTTAGGGGGGGCGGATACGCAGTATTTT. Translating it yields CASSLGGADTQYF.